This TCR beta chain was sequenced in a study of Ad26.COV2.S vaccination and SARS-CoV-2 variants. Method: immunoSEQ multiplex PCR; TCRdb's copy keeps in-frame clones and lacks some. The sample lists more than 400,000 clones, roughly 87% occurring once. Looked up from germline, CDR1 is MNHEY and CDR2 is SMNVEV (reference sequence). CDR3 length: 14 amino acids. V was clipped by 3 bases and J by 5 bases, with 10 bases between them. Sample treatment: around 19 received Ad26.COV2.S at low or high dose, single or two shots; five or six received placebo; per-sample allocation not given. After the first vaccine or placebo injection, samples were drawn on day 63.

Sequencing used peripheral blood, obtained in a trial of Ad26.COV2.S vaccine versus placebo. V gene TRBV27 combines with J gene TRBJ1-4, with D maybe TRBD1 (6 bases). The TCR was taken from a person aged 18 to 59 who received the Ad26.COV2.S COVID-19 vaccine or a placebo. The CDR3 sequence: CASSFTGLNEKLFF. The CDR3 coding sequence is TGTGCCAGCAGTTTTACAGGGCTAAATGAAAAACTGTTTTTT.